This T cell receptor (beta chain) was sequenced during a study of T cell responses to AZD1222 COVID-19 vaccine. As for this clone: Its target is unknown.

General observations from the study: Mapped onto spike, vaccine-associated CD4 TCRs spanned it and were dominant at 160-218 and 743-854. The sample set comprised mostly white British donors with more females, and clonal diversity was possibly underestimated.

The CDR3 sequence is 13 residues long. The V end lost 2 bases, the J end lost 1 base, and 5 bases lay between the germline ends. The germline CDR1 and CDR2 sequences are SNHLY and FYNNEI. Sequencing was performed with immunoSEQ multiplex PCR; in TCRdb, only in-frame clones are kept and a portion is missing. The sample lists over 150,000 clones; roughly nine tenths were seen once. The chain couples TRBV2 to TRBJ1-1; D unresolved. This TCR derives from an adult in good health. The sequencing here drew on peripheral blood, taken on day 0 of AZD1222 vaccination. The CDR3 region has the DNA TGTGCCAGCAGTGAATGGGGGAACACTGAAGCTTTCTTT. Protein: CASSEWGNTEAFF. The full variable domain, rest sourced from reference TRBV2 and TRBJ1-1, is EPEVTQTPSHQVTQMGQEVILRCVPISNHLYFYWYRQILGQKVEFLVSFYNNEISEKSEIFDDQFSVERPDGSNFTLKIRSTKLEDSAMYFCASSEWGNTEAFFGQGTRLTVV.